The 27 T cell receptor beta chains presented below share a single source sample, sequenced in a study of memory CD8 T cells in hepatitis C reinfection. Generated by immunoSEQ multiplex PCR, the TCRdb table keeps only in-frame clones and is missing some. Here the sample spans approximately 52,000 clones, nearly 90% being singletons. The time point was: pre-reinfection, 55 to 20 weeks before reinfection detection. The sorted cells went straight to TCR sequencing with no prior in vitro expansion. The sample was naive CD8+ T cells sorted from blood. The receptors were gathered from a man between 18 and 29 years old with hepatitis C virus infection.

The J gene is TRBJ1-6, the V gene TRBV7-9; TRBD1 matches 9 bases. The junction had 4 bases not matched to a gene; V was cut back by 4 bases and J by 9 bases. The germline V gene has CDR1 SEHNR and CDR2 FQNEAQ (reference sequence). This CDR3 contains 14 residues. For the CDR3, the DNA is TGTGCCAGCAGCTCGACAGGGGGAGGTTCACCCCTCCACTTT. The encoded protein is CASSSTGGGSPLHF.

The chain carries TRBV5-4 and TRBJ2-7, with 7 bases matching TRBD1. Trimming took 4 bases from V and 0 from J; bases not matched to a gene: 4. Looked up from germline, CDR1 is SGHNT and CDR2 is YYREEE (reference sequence). The CDR3 runs 14 residues. This CDR3 reads CASSQTGSSYEQYV. CDR3 DNA sequence: TGTGCCAGCAGCCAGACAGGGAGCTCCTACGAGCAGTACGTC.

The chain carries TRBV2 and TRBJ2-1; 9 bases align to TRBD1. The CDR3 contains 17 residues. With 4 bases clipped from V and 5 bases from J, the junction kept 12 bases outside the gene matches. CDR1 is SNHLY and CDR2 is FYNNEI in the germline V gene. The CDR3: CASSVDRQGEKNNEQFF. CDR3 DNA sequence: TGTGCCAGCAGTGTCGACCGACAGGGGGAGAAAAACAATGAGCAGTTCTTC.

By share, this clone counts as medium-sized (0.01 to 0.1%). The sample carries other DNA sequences with the same CDR3. The chain links TRBV7-9 to TRBJ2-4; 7 bases line up with TRBD1. This CDR3 comprises 15 residues. Losses at the gene ends were 1 base for V and 4 bases for J; bases not matched to a gene: 4. Per germline, CDR1 SEHNR and CDR2 FQNEAQ (reference sequence). The CDR3 nucleotides are TGTGCCAGCAGCTTAGGACAGGGAAGGAAAAACATTCAGTACTTC. It codes for CASSLGQGRKNIQYF.

This chain's CDR3 is CASSDKEPRGSYEQYV. Written as DNA, the CDR3 is TGTGCCAGCAGTGACAAAGAACCGCGGGGCTCCTACGAGCAGTACGTC. The rearrangement joins TRBV6-4 to TRBJ2-7; possibly TRBD2 for D (6 bases). V was shortened by 2 bases and J by 0 bases, with 14 bases between the two germline ends. Germline V gene data show CDR1 as MRHNA and CDR2 as SNTAGT. The CDR3 extends over 16 amino acids.

This chain connects TRBV27 to TRBJ2-7; 7 bases are shared with TRBD2. Germline values: CDR1 MNHEY, CDR2 SMNVEV (reference sequence). The CDR3 sequence is 15 residues long. The J segment lost 2 bases and the V segment lost 5 bases, leaving 9 bases of the junction unmatched. This chain's CDR3 is CASSPGLPVAYEQYF. DNA of the CDR3: TGTGCCAGCAGTCCGGGACTACCGGTGGCCTACGAGCAGTACTTC.

The chain recombines TRBV5-5 with TRBJ2-3; D gene unclear. Germline V lookup: CDR1 SGHKS, CDR2 YYEKEE (reference sequence). V lost 0 bases, J lost 2 bases, and 10 bases lay in between. The CDR3 contains 15 residues. The CDR3 DNA reads TGTGCCAGCAGCTTGGATAGCTTACCCACAGATACGCAGTATTTT. Translated: CASSLDSLPTDTQYF.

The rearrangement joins TRBV7-6 to TRBJ2-5, with TRBD1 as a possible D gene (6 bases). This CDR3 has 15 amino acids. Trimming removed 5 bases from V and 1 base from J, with 14 bases in between. Germline V gene lookup returns CDR1 SGHVS and CDR2 FNYEAQ. The CDR3 protein is CASSPNRDTQETQYF. CDR3 bases: TGTGCCAGCAGCCCTAACCGGGACACCCAAGAGACCCAGTACTTC. The full variable domain, rest sourced from reference TRBV7-6 and TRBJ2-5, is GAGVSQSPRYKVTKRGQDVALRCDPISGHVSLYWYRQALGQGPEFLTYFNYEAQQDKSGLPNDRFSAERPEGSISTLTIQRTEQRDSAMYRCASSPNRDTQETQYFGPGTRLLVL.

The chain is built from TRBV6-1 and TRBJ1-4; D is unresolved. V gave up 10 bases and J gave up 2 bases, with 11 bases separating them. CDR1 MNHNS and CDR2 SASEGT come from the germline V gene. This CDR3 has 13 amino acids. CDR3 DNA sequence: TGTGCCACCCAATGGCTGACTAATGAAAAACTGTTTTTT. Its protein product is CATQWLTNEKLFF.

V usage is TRBV6-6 and J usage is TRBJ1-1; D is possibly TRBD1 (6 bases). The CDR3 sequence is 14 residues long. With 4 bases removed from V and 3 bases from J, the gap between germline ends came to 12 bases. Germline loops: CDR1 MNHNY, CDR2 SVGAGI (reference sequence). The CDR3 loop reads CASSSGQTHTEAFF. CDR3 coding DNA: TGTGCCAGCAGTTCCGGACAGACCCACACTGAAGCTTTCTTT.

The chain links TRBV9 to TRBJ2-1; TRBD1 matches at 7 bases. The CDR3 has 15 amino acids. The V gene end was trimmed by 0 bases and the J gene end by 6 bases; junction bases not matched to a gene: 6. Germline lookup yields CDR1 SGDLS and CDR2 YYNGEE. The CDR3 region is CASSVVRDRANEQFF. CDR3 nucleotides: TGTGCCAGCAGCGTAGTTCGAGACAGGGCCAATGAGCAGTTCTTC.

This clone was observed a handful of times. The chain couples TRBV4-3 to TRBJ1-5; TRBD1 agrees at 7 bases. Germline CDR1 reads LGHNA; CDR2 reads YSLEER. CDR3 size: 18 residues. Trimming took 4 bases from V and 1 from J; bases not matched to a gene: 13. The CDR3 DNA sequence: TGCGCCAGCAGCCCCCAGGACAGGATAGGTAAGAGCAATCAGCCCCAGCATTTT. Amino acid sequence: CASSPQDRIGKSNQPQHF.

This chain links TRBV10-2 with TRBJ2-1; possible D gene TRBD1, 6 bases. There are 16 residues in the CDR3. The V end lost 0 bases, the J end lost 0 bases, and 9 bases lay between the germline ends. Germline CDR1 WSHSY, CDR2 SAAADI. CDR3 nucleotide sequence: TGCGCCAGCAGTGAGTCGATGGACAGCTCCTACAATGAGCAGTTCTTC. It translates to CASSESMDSSYNEQFF.

As DNA, the CDR3 is TGTGCCACCAGCAGAGGACAGGGGGACGCAGATACGCAGTATTTT. This gives the protein CATSRGQGDADTQYF. V gene TRBV15 combines with J gene TRBJ2-3; the match to TRBD1 covers 9 bases. There are 15 residues in the CDR3. Germline loops: CDR1 LNHNV, CDR2 YYDKDF (reference sequence). Trimming at V came to 1 base and at J to 4 bases, leaving 3 bases not matched to a gene.

J is TRBJ1-4 and V is TRBV30; D unclear. The V end was cut by 7 bases, the J end by 8 bases, with 11 bases between. CDR3 size: 11 residues. CDR1 is GTSNPN and CDR2 is SVGIG in the germline V gene (reference sequence). In DNA form, the CDR3 reads TGTGCCTCCCACGGAGGGGAAAAACTGTTTTTT. The encoded protein is CASHGGEKLFF.

The chain uses TRBV18 and TRBJ2-1, with D perhaps TRBD1 (6 bases). Trimming stripped 3 bases from V and 6 bases from J, with 15 bases between. The CDR3 covers 15 residues. The V gene's germline CDR1 is KGHSH and CDR2 LQKENI. Here the CDR3 reads CASSPLGQNANEQFF. The CDR3 DNA reads as TGTGCCAGCTCACCTTTAGGACAGAATGCCAATGAGCAGTTCTTC.

This rearrangement joins TRBV29-1 to TRBJ2-2; 7 bases map to TRBD2. There are 13 residues in the CDR3. Trimming took 4 bases from V and 1 from J; bases not matched to a gene: 0. Germline CDR1 SQVTM, CDR2 ANQGSEA. This chain's CDR3 is CSVGGRNTGELFF. The CDR3 DNA follows: TGCAGCGTTGGCGGGAGGAACACCGGGGAGCTGTTTTTT.

V is TRBV7-9 and J is TRBJ2-5; D may be TRBD2 (7 bases). This CDR3 region has 17 residues. Germline V gives CDR1 SEHNR, CDR2 FQNEAQ (reference sequence). Between the trimmed V and J ends, which lost 4 bases and 1 base, there was a span of 19 bases. The CDR3 sequence: CASSSPGGRGSQETQYF. The CDR3 DNA is TGTGCCAGCAGCTCCCCGGGGGGCAGGGGAAGCCAAGAGACCCAGTACTTC.

The genes are TRBV6-7 and TRBJ2-3; 10 nucleotides match TRBD2. TRBV6-7 falls under the ORF class, with uncertain function. The V and J ends lost 2 bases and 6 bases, in that order; junction bases with no gene match: 8. The CDR3 covers 16 residues. In nucleotides, the CDR3 is TGTGCCAGCAGTTACGGCGTACTAGCGGGGACGGATACGCAGTATTTT. Its translation: CASSYGVLAGTDTQYF.

CDR3 nucleotides: TGTGCCAGCAGTTTATCGAATAGTGGGGCAGTAGCCACAGATACGCAGTATTTT. It codes for CASSLSNSGAVATDTQYF. The chain employs TRBV27 and TRBJ2-3; possible D gene TRBD1, 5 bases. Trimming shortened V by 0 bases and J by 2 bases, and 18 bases separated the two germline ends. Germline CDR1 and CDR2: MNHEY and SMNVEV (reference sequence). The CDR3 covers 18 residues.

This chain joins TRBV28 and TRBJ2-3, with 9 bases fitting TRBD1. The V and J ends lost 1 base and 9 bases, in that order; junction bases with no gene match: 8. The CDR3 sequence is 15 residues long. Germline V gene lookup returns CDR1 MDHEN and CDR2 SYDVKM. CDR3 sequence reads: CASSLLGTGRPTQYF. The CDR3 coding sequence is TGTGCCAGCAGTTTATTGGGGACAGGGCGCCCGACGCAGTATTTT.

This sequence joins TRBV6-4 and TRBJ2-7, with 9 positions matching TRBD2. The CDR3 covers 14 residues. Germline CDR1 is MRHNA and CDR2 is SNTAGT. V lost 3 bases to trimming and J lost 3 bases; unmatched junction nucleotides: 3. CDR3 sequence: CASSEDSGSYEQYF. The CDR3, as DNA: TGTGCCAGCAGTGAAGATAGCGGGAGCTACGAGCAGTACTTC.

The J gene is TRBJ2-3, the V gene TRBV9, with TRBD2 as a possible D gene (7 bases). Trimming removed 3 bases from V and 3 bases from J, with 14 bases in between. The CDR3 runs to 15 residues. Germline V CDR1 and CDR2: SGDLS, YYNGEE. Here the CDR3 reads CASSGWGGHTDTQYF. CDR3 bases: TGTGCCAGCAGCGGGTGGGGGGGGCATACAGATACGCAGTATTTT.

The V gene is TRBV7-9, the J gene TRBJ2-2; D might be TRBD2 (5 bases). V was trimmed by 4 bases and J by 2 bases, leaving 14 bases between them. The V gene's germline CDR1 is SEHNR and CDR2 FQNEAQ (reference sequence). CDR3 size: 16 residues. The CDR3 sequence is CASSSTGSLNTGELFF. In DNA form, the CDR3 reads TGTGCCAGCAGCTCCACGGGAAGCCTAAACACCGGGGAGCTGTTTTTT.

The rearrangement uses TRBV5-4 and TRBJ2-2, with 10 nucleotides matching TRBD2. V dropped 4 bases and J dropped 6; count of bases not matched to a gene: 3. Looked up from germline, CDR1 is SGHNT and CDR2 is YYREEE (reference sequence). The CDR3 spans 14 residues. The CDR3 DNA is TGTGCCAGCAGCATGGGACTAGCGCCCGGGGAGCTGTTTTTT. Its protein product is CASSMGLAPGELFF.

The chain combines TRBV5-1 with TRBJ2-1; no clear D. V dropped 4 bases and J dropped 5 bases, with 7 bases sitting between them. The length of the CDR3 is 12 residues. The germline CDR1 and CDR2 sequences are SGHRS and YFSETQ. This CDR3 reads CASSPSNNEQFF. The CDR3 DNA is TGCGCCAGCAGCCCCTCTAACAATGAGCAGTTCTTC.

The gene calls are TRBV5-4 and TRBJ2-1; 8 bases agree with TRBD2. Germline loops: CDR1 SGHNT, CDR2 YYREEE (reference sequence). This CDR3 comprises 16 residues. Germline trimming cut 0 bases from V and 4 bases from J; bases unmatched to any gene: 6. The CDR3 DNA is TGTGCCAGCAGCTTGGGATCGGGGGGGCTGTACAATGAGCAGTTCTTC. It is translated as CASSLGSGGLYNEQFF. Complete variable domain (other parts from reference TRBV5-4 and TRBJ2-1): ETGVTQSPTHLIKTRGQQVTLRCSSQSGHNTVSWYQQALGQGPQFIFQYYREEENGRGNFPPRFSGLQFPNYSSELNVNALELDDSALYLCASSLGSGGLYNEQFFGPGTRLTVL.